This entry lists 20 T cell receptor beta chains sequenced from one sample in a study of blood T cells in healthy people across ages. Primers used in a second PCR of about 7 to 12 cycles were a sample-barcoded 5' primer and a J-beta primer mix. TCRdb reprocessed the 5' RACE reads with MiXCR, giving one entry per CDR3 protein. There are 550,000 to 650,000 distinct CDR3 sequences in the sample; roughly 30% occur only once, and about 15% lies in the top ten. Specimen: blood. The receptors were gathered from a woman older than 75 in good health.

This clonotype came up many times. V and J are TRBV10-3 and TRBJ1-4; D gene unclear. There are 14 residues in the CDR3. V was cut by 5 bases and J by 5 bases, with 12 bases left in between. CDR1 ENHRY and CDR2 SYGVKD come from the germline V gene. The CDR3 spells CAISQVGNNEKLFF. DNA of the CDR3: TGTGCCATCAGTCAAGTAGGGAACAATGAAAAACTGTTTTTT.

This clonotype was counted only a few times. The gene calls are TRBV2 and TRBJ1-1; the D gene is possibly TRBD1 (6 bases). In germline, CDR1 is SNHLY, CDR2 FYNNEI. Trimming shortened V by 2 bases and J by 4 bases, and 11 bases separated the two germline ends. The CDR3 consists of 14 residues. The CDR3 bases are TGTGCCAGCAGTGAAAACAGGGTTTCCACTGAAGCTTTCTTT. Protein sequence: CASSENRVSTEAFF.

The CDR3 here is CASSLSGVTEAFF. The CDR3 DNA reads as TGTGCCAGCAGCTTATCAGGGGTCACTGAAGCTTTCTTT. The rearrangement joins TRBV7-6 to TRBJ1-1, with a possible D match to TRBD1 (6 bases). Per the germline V gene, CDR1 is SGHVS and CDR2 is FNYEAQ. The CDR3 has 13 residues. V was pared by 2 bases and J by 4 bases, with 8 bases between.

Note on this clonotype: A much larger clonotype is one base distant, so this may be a read error. The gene calls are TRBV3-1 and TRBJ1-5; D is perhaps TRBD1 (6 bases). The CDR3 length is 16 residues. CDR1 is LGHDT, CDR2 YNNKEL, per germline (reference sequence). V was pared by 1 base and J by 6 bases, with 16 bases between. The CDR3 sequence: CASSQGPRMDSQPQHF. The CDR3 region has the DNA TGTGCCAGCAGCCAAGGGCCTCGGATGGACAGTCAGCCCCAGCATTTT.

V gene TRBV7-9 combines with J gene TRBJ1-2; TRBD1 matches 7 bases. The V gene's germline CDR1 is SEHNR and CDR2 FQNEAQ (reference sequence). The CDR3 runs to 15 residues. The V gene end was trimmed by 5 bases and the J gene end by 0 bases; junction bases not matched to a gene: 6. The chain's CDR3 is CASSPRDSANYGYTF. As DNA, the CDR3 is TGTGCCAGCAGCCCCCGGGACAGTGCTAACTATGGCTACACCTTC.

V and J are TRBV5-1 and TRBJ2-1; either TRBD1 or TRBD2 may supply D (5 bases each). This CDR3 comprises 16 residues. Trimming removed 4 bases from V and 3 bases from J, with 17 bases in between. Germline CDR1 and CDR2: SGHRS and YFSETQ. CDR3 sequence reads: CASSRGRDPFYNEQFF. The CDR3 DNA reads as TGCGCCAGCAGCAGAGGAAGGGACCCTTTCTACAATGAGCAGTTCTTC.

Worth noting for this clonotype: A much larger clone lies one base from this, so it may be a read error. V usage is TRBV20-1 and J usage is TRBJ2-7; the match to TRBD2 covers 7 bases. CDR3 size: 14 residues. From germline, CDR1 is DFQATT and CDR2 SNEGSKA (reference sequence). CDR3 sequence: CSASPRLAYNERYF. DNA of the CDR3: TGCAGTGCTAGTCCTCGACTAGCTTACAATGAGCGGTACTTC.

V and J are TRBV25-1 and TRBJ1-2; D uncertain. CDR1 and CDR2 from the germline V gene are MGHDK and SYGVNS. The V end lost 5 bases, the J end lost 8 bases, and 18 bases lay between the germline ends. The CDR3 is 14 amino acids. The CDR3 region is CASSMNIGFGGYTF. The CDR3 region has the DNA TGTGCCAGCAGTATGAACATAGGGTTCGGAGGCTACACCTTC.

Many counts were recorded for this clonotype. The chain recombines TRBV6-6 with TRBJ2-7; 9 bases align to TRBD1. The germline gives CDR1 MNHNY, CDR2 SVGAGI (reference sequence). The CDR3 has 16 residues. After removal of 5 bases from V and 2 bases from J, the junction contained 10 bases not matched to a gene. The CDR3 DNA is TGTGCCAGCAGTCCTCCGGGACAGGGAAGCCCCTACGAGCAGTACTTC. Its translation is CASSPPGQGSPYEQYF.

This clonotype was detected once. One end of the junction varies from germline; a read error may be responsible. This chain joins TRBV27 and TRBJ2-1; the D gene is possibly TRBD1 (6 bases). The CDR3 consists of 15 residues. Germline CDR1 and CDR2: MNHEY and SMNVEV (reference sequence). The CDR3 DNA reads TGTGCCGGCAGCCAGGGGCTCGGGCTCCCCCCCGAGCAGTTCTTC. Translating gives CAGSQGLGLPPEQFF.

This clonotype has only a few counts. The gene calls are TRBV2 and TRBJ2-7; D is uncertain. The V and J ends lost 3 bases and 2 bases respectively, with 11 bases between them. Per the germline V gene, CDR1 is SNHLY and CDR2 is FYNNEI. This CDR3 spans 14 amino acids. CDR3 nucleotide sequence: TGTGCCAGCAGTGATTTTCAGCCACCCTACGAGCAGTACTTC. This codes for CASSDFQPPYEQYF.

V is TRBV9 and J is TRBJ1-4, with D possibly matching TRBD1 (5 bases). The CDR3 is 15 amino acids. Germline assignment: CDR1 SGDLS and CDR2 YYNGEE. With 3 bases removed from V and 8 bases from J, the gap between germline ends came to 17 bases. The CDR3 DNA reads TGTGCCAGCAGCGCGGCAGGGATGAGTGGAGAAAAACTGTTTTTT. It codes for CASSAAGMSGEKLFF.

This clonotype was counted a single time. This likely comes from a read error, as the CDR3 has no conserved phenylalanine or tryptophan at its end. The gene calls are TRBV28 and TRBJ1-2; D is unclear. The CDR3 sequence is 11 residues long. V lost 7 bases, J lost 7 bases, and 10 bases lay in between. The germline V gene has CDR1 MDHEN and CDR2 SYDVKM. The CDR3 here is CASTEGGGYTV. The DNA of the CDR3 is TGTGCCAGCACCGAGGGCGGTGGCTACACCGTC.

This chain links TRBV19 with TRBJ1-1; D unresolved. The CDR3 has 14 amino acids. Germline values: CDR1 LNHDA, CDR2 SQIVND (reference sequence). V dropped 3 bases and J dropped 0 bases, with 8 bases sitting between them. CDR3 DNA sequence: TGTGCCAGTAGTATTGAGGGATTGAACACTGAAGCTTTCTTT. Translating it yields CASSIEGLNTEAFF.

The J gene is TRBJ1-1, the V gene TRBV15; perhaps TRBD1 as D (5 bases). The CDR3 runs to 16 residues. Trimming shortened V by 0 bases and J by 1 base, and 12 bases separated the two germline ends. Germline lookup yields CDR1 LNHNV and CDR2 YYDKDF (reference sequence). The CDR3 nucleotides are TGTGCCACCAGCAGAGATACCAGGGCAAGGAACACTGAAGCTTTCTTT. As protein: CATSRDTRARNTEAFF.

With respect to this clonotype: A much bigger clone sits one base away, suggesting this may be a read error. Lacking the conserved final phenylalanine or tryptophan, this CDR3 likely reflects a read error. This chain joins TRBV7-9 and TRBJ2-7; 9 nucleotides align to TRBD1. The J segment lost 2 bases and the V segment lost 5 bases, leaving 13 bases of the junction unmatched. The germline V gene has CDR1 SEHNR and CDR2 FQNEAQ (reference sequence). The CDR3 is 17 amino acids. CDR3 bases: TGTGCCAGCAGCCTCACTCATGGGACAGGGTGGACCTACGAGCAGTACTTA. Its translation is CASSLTHGTGWTYEQYL.

This clonotype was detected only a few times. V usage is TRBV7-3 and J usage is TRBJ1-1; no firm D call. The V gene's germline CDR1 is SGHTA and CDR2 FQGTGA. The CDR3 is 15 amino acids. Trimming stripped 0 bases from V and 1 base from J, with 9 bases between. The CDR3 spells CASSLTAAGNTEAFF. As DNA, the CDR3 is TGTGCCAGCAGCTTAACGGCCGCAGGGAACACTGAAGCTTTCTTT.

This clonotype was found many times. This sequence joins TRBV5-1 and TRBJ1-2, with D unresolved. The V and J ends lost 4 bases and 3 bases respectively, with 10 bases between them. Per the germline V gene, CDR1 is SGHRS and CDR2 is YFSETQ. The CDR3 runs 13 residues. The CDR3 loop reads CASSATDYYGYTF. CDR3 coding DNA: TGCGCCAGCAGCGCCACGGATTACTATGGCTACACCTTC.

The V call is TRBV20-1, the J call TRBJ2-5; D possibly uses TRBD1 or TRBD2 (6 bases each). The closer fit of TRBJ2-7 to the DNA end suggests the J call may be wrong. This CDR3 region has 13 residues. The V gene's germline CDR1 is DFQATT and CDR2 SNEGSKA (reference sequence). CDR3 loop: CSALRGATSEQYF. The DNA for the CDR3 is TGCAGTGCCTTGAGGGGGGCAACAAGCGAGCAGTACTTC.

Comments on this clonotype: Since a much larger clone is just one base distant, this may be a read error. V usage is TRBV27 and J usage is TRBJ2-1; the D gene is possibly TRBD2 (7 bases). The CDR3 has 14 amino acids. Trimming took off 10 bases at V and 5 bases at J, with 18 bases between the two ends. CDR1 MNHEY and CDR2 SMNVEV come from the germline V gene (reference sequence). The CDR3 reads CANSPGGANNEQFF. CDR3 bases: TGTGCCAACAGCCCTGGGGGGGCCAACAATGAGCAGTTCTTC.